The T cell receptor (beta chain) under discussion was sequenced for a study of Ad26.COV2.S vaccination and SARS-CoV-2 variants. Study-wide context: Donor was one of the participants in the Ad26.COV2.S arm of the COV1001 trial. Intramuscularly, Ad26.COV2.S was given either once or twice, 56 days apart. Points from the study as a whole: After vaccination, reports described spike-specific CD8+ and CD4+ T cell responses as showing substantial breadth.

In this sample, this clone turned up a few times. What it recognizes is unknown. Sequenced by immunoSEQ multiplex PCR; TCRdb stores in-frame clones only, minus some. Here the sample spans 440,000 or so clones, about 90% being singletons. The trim removed 2 bases at V and 0 bases at J, leaving 12 bases unmatched. CDR3 length: 19 amino acids. Germline-derived CDR1 and CDR2 are SGHTA and FQGTGA. Noted treatment: some 19 received Ad26.COV2.S at low or high dose, single or two shots; five or six received placebo; per-sample allocation not given. It was on day 63 after the first vaccine or placebo injection that samples were taken. Built on an Ad26 vector, the vaccine expressed Wuhan-strain SARS-CoV-2 spike.

The gene calls are TRBV7-3 and TRBJ2-1, with TRBD2 identical over 8 bases. Here the sequenced sample was peripheral blood, taken in a trial of Ad26.COV2.S vaccine versus placebo. This clonotype originated in a person between 18 and 65 years old who received the Ad26.COV2.S COVID-19 vaccine or a placebo. The CDR3 bases are TGTGCCAGCAGCTTAGGGCTAGCGGGCCCTCAAGGCTCCTACAATGAGCAGTTCTTC. Its protein product is CASSLGLAGPQGSYNEQFF.